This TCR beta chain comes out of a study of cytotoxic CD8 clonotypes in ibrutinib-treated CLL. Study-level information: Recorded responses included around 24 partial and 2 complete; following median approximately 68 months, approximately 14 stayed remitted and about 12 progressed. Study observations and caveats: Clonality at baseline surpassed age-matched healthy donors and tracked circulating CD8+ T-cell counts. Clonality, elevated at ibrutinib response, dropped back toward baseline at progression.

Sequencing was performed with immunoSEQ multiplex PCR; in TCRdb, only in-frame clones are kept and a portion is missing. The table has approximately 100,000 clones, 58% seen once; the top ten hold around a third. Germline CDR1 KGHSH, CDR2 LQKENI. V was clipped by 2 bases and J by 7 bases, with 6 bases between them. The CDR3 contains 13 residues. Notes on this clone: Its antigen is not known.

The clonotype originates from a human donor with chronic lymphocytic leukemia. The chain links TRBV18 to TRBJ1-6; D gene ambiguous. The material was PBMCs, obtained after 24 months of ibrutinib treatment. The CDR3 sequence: CASSPSANSPLHF. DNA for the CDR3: TGTGCCAGCTCACCATCGGCCAATTCACCCCTCCACTTT.